Each of the 13 T cell receptor beta chains below was sequenced from the same sample in a study of PD-1 blockade in classical Hodgkin lymphoma. Method: immunoSEQ multiplex PCR; TCRdb's copy keeps in-frame clones and lacks some. The table records about 33,000 clones, 85% to 95% of them present only once. The time point is: newly diagnosed, previously untreated cHL patient sample. The sample taken for sequencing was peripheral blood mononuclear cells (PBMCs). These receptors were taken from a human donor with classical Hodgkin lymphoma.

The chain uses TRBV15 and TRBJ1-1; D gene unclear. The CDR3 covers 18 residues. Germline CDR1 reads LNHNV; CDR2 reads YYDKDF (reference sequence). With 3 bases removed from V and 7 bases from J, the gap between germline ends came to 27 bases. The CDR3 spells CATSSPPLAGRTTYEAFF. The CDR3 bases are TGTGCCACCAGCAGTCCTCCCCTGGCCGGTCGCACAACCTATGAAGCTTTCTTT.

The V gene is TRBV9, the J gene TRBJ2-3; 7 bases agree with TRBD2. Germline loops: CDR1 SGDLS, CDR2 YYNGEE. The ends lost 7 bases at V and 4 bases at J; junction bases unmatched: 0. This CDR3 is built from 11 residues. This chain's CDR3 is CASAGADTQYF. CDR3 nucleotide sequence: TGTGCCAGCGCGGGGGCAGATACGCAGTATTTT.

The rearrangement joins TRBV2 to TRBJ1-2; TRBD1 aligns across 9 bases. The CDR3 length is 15 residues. V was pared by 4 bases and J by 8 bases, with 11 bases of the junction left unmatched. The V gene's germline CDR1 is SNHLY and CDR2 FYNNEI. CDR3 sequence reads: CASSAWTGEGVGYTF. The CDR3 coding sequence is TGTGCCAGCAGTGCATGGACAGGGGAAGGAGTCGGCTACACCTTC.

The chain uses TRBV6-6 and TRBJ2-2; 8 bases match TRBD1. The V gene end was trimmed by 5 bases and the J gene end by 6 bases; junction bases not matched to a gene: 8. The CDR3 has 15 amino acids. Germline V gene data show CDR1 as MNHNY and CDR2 as SVGAGI (reference sequence). In DNA form, the CDR3 reads TGTGCCAGCAGTCCTCGGACAGGGACGGCCGGGGAGCTGTTTTTT. Translation: CASSPRTGTAGELFF.

J is TRBJ2-7 and V is TRBV27, with 13 bases lining up with TRBD2. V was clipped by 2 bases and J by 9 bases; unmatched bases: 10. This CDR3 has 16 amino acids. CDR1 is MNHEY, CDR2 SMNVEV, per germline (reference sequence). As DNA, the CDR3 is TGTGCCAGCAGTTTAGGTTCGGGACTAGCGGGATCGGTGCAGTACTTC. Its translation is CASSLGSGLAGSVQYF.

The V and J genes are TRBV25-1 and TRBJ2-1, with 13 bases lining up with TRBD2. The V gene's germline CDR1 is MGHDK and CDR2 SYGVNS. This CDR3 is built from 17 residues. J lost 5 bases, V lost 5 bases, and 9 bases had no gene match. Here the CDR3 DNA reads TGTGCCAGCAGTTATCACTCCGGGACTAGCGGGAACAATGAGCAGTTCTTC. Translating it yields CASSYHSGTSGNNEQFF.

The chain joins TRBV5-6 to TRBJ1-5; 9 bases map to TRBD1. Germline loops: CDR1 SGHDT, CDR2 YYEEEE. The CDR3 loop spans 15 amino acids. Trimming took 2 bases from V and 4 from J; bases not matched to a gene: 4. The CDR3 loop reads CASSFQGQGNQPQHF. Written as DNA, the CDR3 is TGTGCCAGCAGCTTCCAGGGACAGGGAAATCAGCCCCAGCATTTT.

V and J are TRBV29-1 and TRBJ2-3; D uncertain. Trimming took off 4 bases at V and 1 base at J, with 6 bases between the two ends. This CDR3 spans 12 amino acids. The V gene's germline CDR1 is SQVTM and CDR2 ANQGSEA. Here the CDR3 DNA reads TGCAGCGTTGTCCCCGGCACAGATACGCAGTATTTT. It is translated as CSVVPGTDTQYF.

The J gene is TRBJ2-5, the V gene TRBV27, with a weak D call TRBD2 (6 bases). This CDR3 comprises 15 residues. The germline V gene encodes CDR1 MNHEY and CDR2 SMNVEV (reference sequence). V was shortened by 5 bases and J by 5 bases, with 18 bases between the two germline ends. The CDR3 DNA is TGTGCCAGCAGTACCCGGGAGACCCTCCGGGAGACCCAGTACTTC. Translating gives CASSTRETLRETQYF.

The gene calls are TRBV7-8 and TRBJ2-7, with D perhaps matching TRBD2 (5 bases). V was shortened by 1 base and J by 0 bases, with 19 bases between the two germline ends. CDR1 and CDR2 from the germline V gene are SGHVS and FQNEAQ. This CDR3 spans 18 amino acids. The CDR3 DNA sequence: TGTGCCAGCAGCTTAGTCTTACCCGCTGGACTGCGCTCCTACGAGCAGTACTTC. This gives the protein CASSLVLPAGLRSYEQYF.

The chain joins TRBV10-1 to TRBJ2-3, with D possibly TRBD2 on 6 matching bases. Germline CDR1 reads WNHNN; CDR2 reads SYGVQD (reference sequence). The CDR3 length is 15 residues. Trimming cost V 5 bases and J 0 bases, with 12 bases left between them. The CDR3 protein is CASSRREPSTDTQYF. DNA for the CDR3: TGCGCCAGCAGTCGGAGGGAGCCTAGCACAGATACGCAGTATTTT.

This chain connects TRBV6-6 to TRBJ1-2; D unresolved. V was trimmed by 2 bases and J by 8 bases, leaving 12 bases between them. The CDR3 totals 13 residues. Germline V gene lookup returns CDR1 MNHNY and CDR2 SVGAGI (reference sequence). The CDR3 sequence is CASSYSTPAGYTF. The CDR3, as DNA: TGTGCCAGCAGTTACAGTACCCCCGCGGGCTACACCTTC.

The rearrangement links TRBV15 to TRBJ2-2; 12 bases line up with TRBD2. There are 17 residues in the CDR3. Germline lookup yields CDR1 LNHNV and CDR2 YYDKDF (reference sequence). Trimming at V came to 5 bases and at J to 0 bases, leaving 4 bases not matched to a gene. The CDR3 loop is CATSRGLAGPNTGELFF. The CDR3 DNA follows: TGTGCCACCAGCCGTGGACTAGCGGGACCGAACACCGGGGAGCTGTTTTTT.